The sequence of this T cell receptor beta chain was determined in a study of cytomegalovirus exposure and HLA in healthy donors. Findings and limits, study-wide: It was shown in a later analysis that HLA-associated TCR beta chains were more clonally expanded than other, equally common chains. There were some public TCRs occurring in many donors, but most TCR sequences were rare.

The PCR had 60 Vbeta and 13 Jbeta primers. The method was immunoSEQ multiplex PCR; TCRdb's version includes in-frame clones alone and lacks a portion of them. The repertoire holds nearly 110,000 clones, with 75% as singletons. Despite likely unrecorded immune exposures, the donors were nominally healthy at the time of sampling. Note on this clone: Its antigen is currently unknown.

Sequenced: PBMCs. This clonotype originated in a man aged 35 to 55 in good health and CMV-seronegative.

The CDR3 is CASSQGVQSSGTDTQYF. For the CDR3, the DNA is TGTGCCAGCAGCCAAGGGGTTCAATCTAGCGGCACAGATACGCAGTATTTT. This chain connects TRBV4-2 to TRBJ2-3; the D gene is possibly TRBD2 (6 bases). Trimming took off 1 base at V and 1 base at J, with 15 bases between the two ends. CDR3 length: 17 amino acids. CDR1 LGHNA and CDR2 YNFKEQ come from the germline V gene.